The 29 T cell receptor beta chains below come from one sample, sequenced in a study of CD8+ T cells in alopecia areata. As for treatment: oral pan-JAK inhibitor, 5-10 mg twice daily. cDNA prepared by RNA extraction and subsequent reverse transcription served as the template for sequencing. Sequencing was performed with immunoSEQ multiplex PCR; in TCRdb, only in-frame clones are kept and a portion is missing. The sample records a few hundred thousand clones, more than 30% being singletons. The specimen comprised CD4+ T cells sorted from blood, sampled between weeks 30 and 35, from a patient treated with tofacitinib. Every receptor here comes from a human donor with alopecia areata.

This clone was seen a single time. This rearrangement joins TRBV7-2 to TRBJ1-1; D is perhaps TRBD1 (6 bases). Germline CDR1 reads SGHTA; CDR2 reads FQGNSA. The V end lost 5 bases, the J end lost 2 bases, and 15 bases lay between the germline ends. The CDR3 is 15 residues long. CDR3 DNA: TGTGCCAGCAGCCCCAGAGGGGGGCGAAACACTGAAGCTTTCTTT. Translation: CASSPRGGRNTEAFF. The full variable domain, rest sourced from reference TRBV7-2 and TRBJ1-1, is GAGVSQSPSNKVTEKGKDVELRCDPISGHTALYWYRQSLGQGLEFLIYFQGNSAPDKSGLPSDRFSAERTGGSVSTLTIQRTQQEDSAVYLCASSPRGGRNTEAFFGQGTRLTVV.

The rearrangement links TRBV19 to TRBJ2-1; TRBD2 might be the D (6 bases). CDR1 and CDR2 (germline): LNHDA, SQIVND (reference sequence). The CDR3 sequence is 16 residues long. The V and J ends lost 4 bases and 7 bases respectively, with 20 bases between them. CDR3 amino acids: CASSTARGHARNEQFF. DNA for the CDR3: TGTGCCAGTAGTACCGCGCGGGGCCACGCCAGGAATGAGCAGTTCTTC.

This chain uses TRBV5-1 with TRBJ1-4, with TRBD1 matching over 8 bases. V shed 3 bases, J shed 6 bases, and the junction held 7 bases outside the gene matches. CDR1 is SGHRS, CDR2 YFSETQ, per germline. There are 15 residues in the CDR3. CDR3 in DNA: TGCGCCAGCAGCTCGTTGGACAGGGATGATGAAAAACTGTTTTTT. It encodes CASSSLDRDDEKLFF.

This chain links TRBV10-3 with TRBJ1-2; no clear D gene. This CDR3 is built from 12 residues. CDR1 and CDR2 (germline): ENHRY, SYGVKD. V gave up 7 bases and J gave up 0 bases, with 6 bases separating them. The CDR3 region is CAIKQPNYGYTF. DNA for the CDR3: TGTGCCATCAAACAGCCTAACTATGGCTACACCTTC.

This clone has just one count. This rearrangement joins TRBV7-8 to TRBJ1-5; 7 positions agree with TRBD1. CDR3 length equals 15 residues. The ends lost 1 base at V and 3 bases at J; junction bases unmatched: 3. In germline, CDR1 is SGHVS, CDR2 FQNEAQ. The CDR3 loop reads CASSLGDSDNQPQHF. CDR3 bases: TGTGCCAGCAGCTTAGGGGACAGTGACAATCAGCCCCAGCATTTT.

V usage is TRBV6-6 and J usage is TRBJ1-3; D is unresolved. Trimming pared 6 bases from V and 3 bases from J, leaving 3 bases between. CDR1 is MNHNY and CDR2 is SVGAGI in the germline V gene (reference sequence). The CDR3 covers 11 residues. The CDR3 region is CASSRGNTIYF. As DNA, the CDR3 is TGTGCCAGCAGCCGTGGAAACACCATATATTTT.

There are many counts of this clone. The rearrangement links TRBV18 to TRBJ1-2; D remains unclear. Trimming took 3 bases from V and 2 from J, leaving 7 bases between them. The length of the CDR3 is 13 residues. Per germline, CDR1 KGHSH and CDR2 LQKENI. CDR3: CASSPGRNYGYTF. CDR3 bases: TGTGCCAGCTCACCGGGGAGGAACTATGGCTACACCTTC.

The gene calls are TRBV6-1 and TRBJ1-5; 7 bases are shared with TRBD1. V trimming: 5 bases; J trimming: 2 bases; junction bases outside the gene matches: 6. The CDR3 has 15 residues. Germline V gene sequence: CDR1 MNHNS, CDR2 SASEGT. CDR3 bases: TGTGCCAGCAGTAACAGGGGTAGAGGCAATCAGCCCCAGCATTTT. This sequence encodes CASSNRGRGNQPQHF.

This clone was detected a few times. The chain employs TRBV14 and TRBJ2-7, with 8 bases matching TRBD2. J gave up 7 bases and V 0 bases, and 2 bases lay outside the gene matches. Germline CDR1 and CDR2: SGHDN and FVKESK. This CDR3 spans 13 amino acids. The CDR3 here is CASSQEAGGEQYF. CDR3 DNA sequence: TGTGCCAGCAGCCAAGAGGCGGGGGGTGAGCAGTACTTC.

This rearrangement joins TRBV11-2 to TRBJ2-3; 7 positions agree with TRBD2. Germline assignment: CDR1 SGHAT and CDR2 FQNNGV. Trimming took 1 base from V and 5 from J; bases not matched to a gene: 3. The CDR3 runs to 14 residues. The CDR3 coding sequence is TGTGCCAGCAGCTTAGTTCCGGGGGGAGATACGCAGTATTTT. Translated, it gives CASSLVPGGDTQYF.

This chain uses TRBV7-2 with TRBJ2-3, with 9 bases matching TRBD1. The J segment lost 4 bases and the V segment lost 5 bases, leaving 10 bases of the junction unmatched. This CDR3 is 16 amino acids long. Germline lookup yields CDR1 SGHTA and CDR2 FQGNSA. CDR3 coding DNA: TGTGCCAGCAGCCAGATGGGACAGGGTGTGTCAGATACGCAGTATTTT. It is translated as CASSQMGQGVSDTQYF.

The chain uses TRBV10-3 and TRBJ2-5; D is unresolved. The germline V and J ends were trimmed by 2 bases and 3 bases, with 13 bases remaining between them. The germline CDR1 and CDR2 sequences are ENHRY and SYGVKD. The CDR3 runs 15 residues. The CDR3 sequence: CAISEGLGWEETQYF. Here the CDR3 DNA reads TGTGCCATCAGTGAGGGGCTTGGCTGGGAAGAGACCCAGTACTTC.

This clone has more than one count but fewer than ten. The chain has TRBV6-5 and TRBJ2-7, with TRBD1 matching 7 bases. The germline gives CDR1 MNHEY, CDR2 SVGAGI. The CDR3 runs 14 residues. V dropped 5 bases and J dropped 0; count of bases not matched to a gene: 4. The DNA for the CDR3 is TGTGCCAGCAGTGCGACAGGGAGCTCCTACGAGCAGTACTTC. It yields the protein CASSATGSSYEQYF.

This clone was observed a handful of times. This chain connects TRBV7-2 to TRBJ2-7; TRBD2 agrees at 8 bases. This CDR3 is 15 amino acids long. Germline CDR1 SGHTA, CDR2 FQGNSA. V lost 4 bases, J lost 2 bases, and 7 bases stayed unmatched. In nucleotides, the CDR3 is TGTGCCAGCAGCTCGCCGGGGGGGTCACCCTACGAGCAGTACTTC. Translated, it gives CASSSPGGSPYEQYF.

There are many counts of this clone. The same CDR3 also results from other DNA sequences found in this sample. The chain recombines TRBV6-6 with TRBJ1-5, with D hard to call. The V gene's germline CDR1 is MNHNY and CDR2 SVGAGI (reference sequence). Between the trimmed V and J ends, which lost 0 bases and 6 bases, there was a span of 9 bases. This CDR3 is built from 14 residues. The CDR3 DNA reads as TGTGCCAGCAGTTACTCGACGAGCGGTCAGCCCCAGCATTTT. Residues: CASSYSTSGQPQHF.

This clone was seen a handful of times. The CDR3 loop is CAWTKKGSGNTIYF. The CDR3 DNA reads TGTGCCTGGACCAAAAAGGGATCTGGAAACACCATATATTTT. This chain uses TRBV30 with TRBJ1-3; D remains ambiguous. The germline V gene has CDR1 GTSNPN and CDR2 SVGIG (reference sequence). The CDR3 is 14 amino acids. Trimming took 4 bases from V and 1 from J, leaving 11 bases between them.

This clone was detected only a few times. Compared with germline, one end of the junction differs, possibly owing to a read error. The chain carries TRBV7-7 and TRBJ2-7; TRBD2 matches at 8 bases. Per the germline V gene, CDR1 is SSHAT and CDR2 is FNYEAQ (reference sequence). This CDR3 has 15 residues. The CDR3 DNA follows: TGTGCTAGCAGCTTGGGGCCGGGGGGGGACTACGAGCAGTACTTC. Translating gives CASSLGPGGDYEQYF.

This clone was seen a handful of times. The chain combines TRBV5-6 with TRBJ2-7; a weak D match, TRBD1 (6 bases). Germline V lookup: CDR1 SGHDT, CDR2 YYEEEE. The CDR3 has 15 residues. Trimming pared 0 bases from V and 4 bases from J, leaving 14 bases between. CDR3 region: CASSLDRARIYEQYF. CDR3 nucleotides: TGTGCCAGCAGCTTGGACAGGGCTAGGATTTACGAGCAGTACTTC.

The chain recombines TRBV7-9 with TRBJ2-7; 7 bases agree with TRBD1. Germline V gene data show CDR1 as SEHNR and CDR2 as FQNEAQ (reference sequence). V dropped 2 bases and J dropped 4; count of bases not matched to a gene: 8. The CDR3 has 15 residues. The CDR3 DNA is TGTGCCAGCAGCTTAATCTCGGGACAGATGTACGAGCAGTACTTC. It translates to CASSLISGQMYEQYF.

This clone occurred a few times. The J gene is TRBJ2-1, the V gene TRBV5-1; D gene unclear. V lost 4 bases and J 5 bases, leaving 4 bases between the germline ends. There are 11 residues in the CDR3. Looked up from germline, CDR1 is SGHRS and CDR2 is YFSETQ. The CDR3 DNA follows: TGCGCCAGCAGCCTACACAATGAGCAGTTCTTC. This translates into CASSLHNEQFF.

The V and J genes are TRBV29-1 and TRBJ2-1; no firm D call. Trimming pared 7 bases from V and 6 bases from J, leaving 10 bases between. This CDR3 spans 11 amino acids. Germline CDR1 SQVTM, CDR2 ANQGSEA. The CDR3 DNA sequence: TGCAGCGGGGCCGGGTTCAATGAGCAGTTCTTC. The encoded protein is CSGAGFNEQFF.

V usage is TRBV6-1 and J usage is TRBJ2-2; 7 positions agree with TRBD1. The CDR3 runs to 16 residues. The J segment lost 0 bases and the V segment lost 1 base, leaving 2 bases of the junction unmatched. Germline V CDR1 and CDR2: MNHNS, SASEGT. The CDR3 protein is CASSEVGTANTGELFF. CDR3 nucleotide sequence: TGTGCCAGCAGTGAAGTCGGGACAGCGAACACCGGGGAGCTGTTTTTT.

The chain joins TRBV14 to TRBJ1-1; D is undetermined. The CDR3 loop spans 13 amino acids. CDR1 and CDR2 from the germline V gene are SGHDN and FVKESK. V lost 1 base and J lost 4, with 7 bases in between. Written as DNA, the CDR3 is TGTGCCAGCAGCCAAGTCTGGGGCACTGAAGCTTTCTTT. Residues: CASSQVWGTEAFF.

This clone was detected a few times. The genes are TRBV7-9 and TRBJ2-1, with TRBD2 matching 9 bases. Germline lookup yields CDR1 SEHNR and CDR2 FQNEAQ (reference sequence). The CDR3 loop spans 15 amino acids. V trimming: 5 bases; J trimming: 6 bases; junction bases outside the gene matches: 8. CDR3 coding DNA: TGTGCCAGCAGCCCCAGACTAGCGGCACGCAATGAGCAGTTCTTC. Translating gives CASSPRLAARNEQFF.

This chain joins TRBV5-4 and TRBJ2-1; D is possibly TRBD1 or TRBD2 (5 bases each). Deletions cut 3 bases from V and 4 bases from J, with 11 bases between. Germline V lookup: CDR1 SGHNT, CDR2 YYREEE (reference sequence). The CDR3 is made up of 14 amino acids. The CDR3 DNA sequence: TGTGCCAGCAGCTCCCAGAGGGGTTACAATGAGCAGTTCTTC. This translates into CASSSQRGYNEQFF.

The V gene is TRBV6-5, the J gene TRBJ2-7; D possibly corresponds to TRBD2 (5 bases). V was pared by 6 bases and J by 7 bases, with 13 bases between. This CDR3 region has 12 residues. The germline V gene has CDR1 MNHEY and CDR2 SVGAGI. The CDR3 nucleotides are TGTGCCAGCAGGGGCGGGTCCGTGGAGCAGTACTTC. This codes for CASRGGSVEQYF.

On this clone itself: The same CDR3 arises from other DNA sequences in this sample as well. This sequence joins TRBV30 and TRBJ1-5; D gene unclear. In germline, CDR1 is GTSNPN, CDR2 SVGIG (reference sequence). Trimming removed 2 bases at V and 2 bases at J, with 4 bases between. This CDR3 comprises 12 residues. For the CDR3, the DNA is TGTGCCTGGAGTCTCGGCAATCAGCCCCAGCATTTT. It specifies CAWSLGNQPQHF.

This clone appeared a few times. The V call is TRBV30, the J call TRBJ2-3, with D maybe TRBD2 (5 bases). Germline V gives CDR1 GTSNPN, CDR2 SVGIG (reference sequence). The V end lost 5 bases, the J end lost 8 bases, and 14 bases lay between the germline ends. The CDR3 totals 12 residues. Written as DNA, the CDR3 is TGTGCCTGGGGAGGCGCACCCGGTACGCAGTATTTT. This sequence encodes CAWGGAPGTQYF.

The V gene is TRBV28, the J gene TRBJ2-7, with D unresolved. The ends were cut back, 8 bases at V and 5 bases at J, with 10 bases in the middle. Germline CDR1 and CDR2: MDHEN and SYDVKM. CDR3 size: 11 residues. CDR3 residues: CASSLFNEQYF. CDR3 bases: TGTGCCAGCTCACTTTTCAACGAGCAGTACTTC.